The clone carrying this T cell receptor beta chain was detected only a few times. Its antigen is as yet unknown. This specimen comes from a study of beta chain features in type 1 diabetes. The investigators reverse transcribed all of the isolated RNA, so they sequenced expressed TCRB transcripts. Data came from immunoSEQ multiplex PCR; TCRdb stores just in-frame clones and leaves some out. The sample comprises about 160,000 clones, 6% to 9% of which are singletons, and under 0.55% rests with the top ten. CDR1 is MNHEY and CDR2 is SVGAGI in the germline V gene. The ends lost 0 bases at V and 7 bases at J; junction bases unmatched: 1. The CDR3 runs 15 residues. The study's findings and limits: Shorter TCRB CDR3s, moderately but significantly so, were found in Type 1 diabetes patients in all four CD4+ subsets.

Material for sequencing was central memory CD4+ T cells from blood. The receptor comes from a man younger than 30 with type 1 diabetes. The rearrangement links TRBV6-5 to TRBJ2-2; 11 bases match TRBD1. CDR3 protein: CASSYSGTGGGELFF. DNA for the CDR3: TGTGCCAGCAGTTACTCAGGGACAGGGGGCGGGGAGCTGTTTTTT.